Below are 29 T cell receptor beta chains sequenced from a single sample in a study of beta chain features in type 1 diabetes. General study results and limits: Type 1 diabetes patients showed a moderate but significant shortening of TCRB CDR3s in all four CD4+ subsets.

Expressed TCRB transcripts were sequenced, since all the RNA that had been isolated was reverse transcribed. Using immunoSEQ multiplex PCR, the repertoire was profiled, and TCRdb retains in-frame clones only, with some absent. This table has fewer than 400,000 clones, 9.3% appearing once. Their antigen targets remain unknown. The sequencing input was central memory CD4+ T cells from blood. These receptors all stem from a man aged 25 to 40 with type 1 diabetes.

This chain uses TRBV2 with TRBJ2-7; D is perhaps TRBD1 (5 bases). V was trimmed by 6 bases and J by 2 bases, leaving 14 bases between them. The CDR3 has 14 residues. From germline, CDR1 is SNHLY and CDR2 FYNNEI. CDR3 in DNA: TGTGCCAGCAGAAGGCAGGGCGGCACCTACGAGCAGTACTTC. It specifies CASRRQGGTYEQYF.

V gene TRBV25-1 combines with J gene TRBJ1-5; 7 bases align to TRBD1. Per germline, CDR1 MGHDK and CDR2 SYGVNS. The CDR3 covers 15 residues. V gave up 3 bases and J gave up 3 bases; unmatched junction bases: 5. CDR3 bases: TGTGCCAGCAGTGAGGCGACAGGGTTCAATCAGCCCCAGCATTTT. This encodes CASSEATGFNQPQHF.

This clone turned up a few times. Other DNA sequences within the sample encode an identical CDR3. The chain combines TRBV7-2 with TRBJ2-1, with TRBD2 matching 9 bases. This CDR3 is built from 15 residues. Germline values: CDR1 SGHTA, CDR2 FQGNSA. The V segment lost 1 base and the J segment 4 bases; nucleotides outside the gene matches: 2. In nucleotides, the CDR3 is TGTGCCAGCAGCTTAGAGCGGGGGGCGTACAATGAGCAGTTCTTC. Translation gives CASSLERGAYNEQFF. Together with reference TRBV7-2 and TRBJ2-1, the CDR3 gives the full variable domain: GAGVSQSPSNKVTEKGKDVELRCDPISGHTALYWYRQSLGQGLEFLIYFQGNSAPDKSGLPSDRFSAERTGGSVSTLTIQRTQQEDSAVYLCASSLERGAYNEQFFGPGTRLTVL.

The J gene is TRBJ2-3, the V gene TRBV5-1; 7 bases fit TRBD1. Germline V gene lookup returns CDR1 SGHRS and CDR2 YFSETQ. The CDR3 is 15 residues long. The V segment lost 3 bases and the J segment 4 bases; nucleotides outside the gene matches: 8. Here the CDR3 DNA reads TGCGCCAGCAGCTCCCTACAGGGGAGCCCAGATACGCAGTATTTT. Translating it yields CASSSLQGSPDTQYF.

This clone was detected only a few times. CDR3 residues: CSVDLAPGAKDYGYTF. For the CDR3, the DNA is TGCAGCGTTGACCTCGCCCCCGGGGCGAAAGACTATGGCTACACCTTC. The rearrangement uses TRBV29-1 and TRBJ1-2, with D perhaps TRBD1 (5 bases). The CDR3 consists of 16 residues. V lost 3 bases and J 3 bases, leaving 20 bases between the germline ends. Germline CDR1 reads SQVTM; CDR2 reads ANQGSEA.

The chain uses TRBV10-3 and TRBJ2-7; possible D gene TRBD2, 5 bases. CDR1 is ENHRY, CDR2 SYGVKD, per germline. V shed 6 bases and J shed 0 bases, with 9 bases lying between them. The CDR3 has 13 residues. CDR3 region: CAIRGLRSYEQYF. The CDR3, as DNA: TGTGCCATCAGAGGACTGCGCTCCTACGAGCAGTACTTC.

This clone turned up a few times. This chain joins TRBV4-3 and TRBJ2-7, with TRBD1 identical over 7 bases. Per germline, CDR1 LGHNA and CDR2 YSLEER. The V segment lost 3 bases and the J segment 6 bases; nucleotides outside the gene matches: 5. This CDR3 spans 13 amino acids. In DNA, the CDR3 is TGCGCCAGCAGCCAGGGACAGTTCTCCGAGCAGTACTTC. It translates to CASSQGQFSEQYF.

The rearrangement uses TRBV2 and TRBJ1-6; 9 nucleotides line up with TRBD1. The germline V gene encodes CDR1 SNHLY and CDR2 FYNNEI. V shed 5 bases, J shed 7 bases, and the junction held 6 bases outside the gene matches. The CDR3 spans 15 residues. The CDR3 DNA reads TGTGCCAGCAGTCTAGGGACAGGGAGAAATTCACCCCTCCACTTT. This gives the protein CASSLGTGRNSPLHF.

This clone was counted many times. The chain combines TRBV9 with TRBJ2-1; 11 bases are a match to TRBD2. V was pared by 0 bases and J by 6 bases, with 5 bases of the junction left unmatched. The CDR3 is 16 residues long. Germline V CDR1 and CDR2: SGDLS, YYNGEE. In DNA, the CDR3 is TGTGCCAGCAGCGTAGACTTAGCGGGGGGGCTCAATGAGCAGTTCTTC. The encoded protein is CASSVDLAGGLNEQFF.

This clone was picked up a small number of times. The chain links TRBV7-9 to TRBJ2-7; maybe TRBD1 (5 bases). This CDR3 is built from 13 residues. The V end lost 3 bases, the J end lost 3 bases, and 9 bases lay between the germline ends. The germline gives CDR1 SEHNR, CDR2 FQNEAQ (reference sequence). The CDR3: CASSFPQGYEQYF. In DNA, the CDR3 is TGTGCCAGCAGCTTTCCGCAGGGCTACGAGCAGTACTTC.

This clone occurred a few times. V is TRBV4-1 and J is TRBJ2-1; no firm D call. Germline V gene sequence: CDR1 MGHRA, CDR2 YSYEKL. Trimming took 0 bases from V and 0 from J, leaving 9 bases between them. CDR3 length: 16 residues. The CDR3 loop is CASSQETIPSYNEQFF. As DNA, the CDR3 is TGCGCCAGCAGCCAAGAAACTATTCCCTCCTACAATGAGCAGTTCTTC.

The chain has TRBV7-2 and TRBJ2-5, with D possibly TRBD2 on 6 matching bases. CDR3 length equals 16 residues. Germline CDR1 SGHTA, CDR2 FQGNSA. Trimming pared 2 bases from V and 5 bases from J, leaving 18 bases between. CDR3 sequence: CASSLNMMRGGETQYF. The DNA for the CDR3 is TGTGCCAGCAGCTTAAATATGATGCGGGGTGGGGAGACCCAGTACTTC.

V and J are TRBV11-2 and TRBJ2-2; TRBD2 agrees at 7 bases. Per germline, CDR1 SGHAT and CDR2 FQNNGV. V lost 2 bases, J lost 3 bases, and 6 bases stayed unmatched. The CDR3 consists of 16 residues. The CDR3 region has the DNA TGTGCCAGCAGCTTATTCGGCCTAGCGGACACCGGGGAGCTGTTTTTT. It encodes CASSLFGLADTGELFF.

This clone has just a few counts. The chain is built from TRBV18 and TRBJ1-2; 8 bases agree with TRBD1. Losses at the gene ends were 1 base for V and 6 bases for J; bases not matched to a gene: 10. Germline assignment: CDR1 KGHSH and CDR2 LQKENI. The CDR3 contains 16 residues. DNA for the CDR3: TGTGCCAGCTCACCACGGGGTATGCAGGGGGCAAATGGCTACACCTTC. Translated, it gives CASSPRGMQGANGYTF.

This clone was observed at least ten times. The chain employs TRBV5-1 and TRBJ1-5; D gene ambiguous. Looked up from germline, CDR1 is SGHRS and CDR2 is YFSETQ. The CDR3 is 11 residues long. Trimming pared 1 base from V and 10 bases from J, leaving 6 bases between. The CDR3 sequence is CASSLRYPQHF. The CDR3 region has the DNA TGCGCCAGCAGCTTGAGGTATCCCCAGCATTTT.

Concerning this clone: An end of the junction differs from the germline gene, which may be a read error. The rearrangement links TRBV19 to TRBJ1-5; 7 positions agree with TRBD1. From germline, CDR1 is LNHDA and CDR2 SQIVND (reference sequence). The CDR3 has 15 residues. CDR3 loop: CASRIGDSTNQPQHF. CDR3 DNA: TGTGCCAGTAGGATAGGGGACAGCACAAATCAGCCCCAGCATTTT.

This clone was detected a few times. This sequence joins TRBV7-6 and TRBJ2-3, with 11 bases fitting TRBD1. This CDR3 is built from 16 residues. J gave up 5 bases and V 3 bases, and 7 bases lay outside the gene matches. Germline V gene lookup returns CDR1 SGHVS and CDR2 FNYEAQ. The CDR3 here is CASSLTRDRGGDTQYF. CDR3 nucleotides: TGTGCCAGCAGCTTGACCCGGGACAGGGGGGGAGATACGCAGTATTTT.

The V call is TRBV28, the J call TRBJ2-1, with 7 bases that match TRBD2. The CDR3 spans 15 residues. Trimming took 2 bases from V and 2 from J; bases not matched to a gene: 3. The germline CDR1 and CDR2 sequences are MDHEN and SYDVKM. The DNA for the CDR3 is TGTGCCAGCAGTTTACCGGGGGGAACCTACAATGAGCAGTTCTTC. Protein product: CASSLPGGTYNEQFF.

This clone turned up a few times. This chain links TRBV2 with TRBJ1-2, with D hard to call. Trimming pared 7 bases from V and 3 bases from J, leaving 12 bases between. In germline, CDR1 is SNHLY, CDR2 FYNNEI. The CDR3 runs 13 residues. The DNA for the CDR3 is TGTGCCAGCAATTTGCGGAAAGACTATGGCTACACCTTC. It specifies CASNLRKDYGYTF.

A few counts support this clone. The chain employs TRBV27 and TRBJ2-3; D is possibly TRBD1 or TRBD2 (6 bases each). Trimming pared 5 bases from V and 1 base from J, leaving 16 bases between. Germline V lookup: CDR1 MNHEY, CDR2 SMNVEV (reference sequence). This CDR3 contains 16 residues. This CDR3 is CASSRERGAGTDTQYF. CDR3 coding DNA: TGTGCCAGCAGTAGGGAGAGGGGGGCTGGCACAGATACGCAGTATTTT.

This clone was detected only a few times. The genes are TRBV5-4 and TRBJ1-2; D gene uncertain. The CDR3 loop spans 15 amino acids. Trimming took 1 base from V and 8 from J, leaving 18 bases between them. In germline, CDR1 is SGHNT, CDR2 YYREEE (reference sequence). The CDR3 DNA reads TGTGCCAGCAGCTTGAGTATCGGGCCCGAACGGGGCTACACCTTC. Translating gives CASSLSIGPERGYTF.

The chain joins TRBV6-5 to TRBJ1-1; D is ambiguous. The CDR3 loop spans 12 amino acids. V was pared by 2 bases and J by 4 bases, with 5 bases between. Germline loops: CDR1 MNHEY, CDR2 SVGAGI. The DNA of the CDR3 is TGTGCCAGCAGTTACGTCACCACTGAAGCTTTCTTT. Residues: CASSYVTTEAFF.

This clone was seen at least ten times. The chain links TRBV18 to TRBJ1-3; unclear D gene. The length of the CDR3 is 16 residues. The germline gives CDR1 KGHSH, CDR2 LQKENI. V lost 4 bases and J lost 0, with 13 bases in between. The DNA for the CDR3 is TGTGCCAGCTCACAACTTTCGGACCCCTCTGGAAACACCATATATTTT. As protein: CASSQLSDPSGNTIYF.

The J gene is TRBJ2-5, the V gene TRBV11-3; D gene ambiguous. Germline-derived CDR1 and CDR2 are SGHNT and YENEEA. The V gene lost 4 bases and the J gene lost 5 bases, with 8 bases spanning the gap. CDR3 size: 12 residues. CDR3 region: CASSYWRETQYF. The CDR3, as DNA: TGTGCCAGCAGCTATTGGCGGGAGACCCAGTACTTC. Together with reference TRBV11-3 and TRBJ2-5, the CDR3 gives the full variable domain: EAGVVQSPRYKIIEKKQPVAFWCNPISGHNTLYWYLQNLGQGPELLIRYENEEAVDDSQLPKDRFSAERLKGVDSTLKIQPAELGDSAVYLCASSYWRETQYFGPGTRLLVL.

Many counts were recorded for this clone. The V and J genes are TRBV6-6 and TRBJ2-7; D ambiguous. There are 15 residues in the CDR3. V was shortened by 5 bases and J by 4 bases, with 18 bases between the two germline ends. Germline CDR1 and CDR2: MNHNY and SVGAGI (reference sequence). The CDR3 sequence is CASSGWQPTVYEQYF. In DNA, the CDR3 is TGTGCCAGCAGTGGGTGGCAACCCACGGTATACGAGCAGTACTTC.

This clone was found a few times. This chain joins TRBV11-2 and TRBJ2-5; D gene unclear. The V end lost 5 bases, the J end lost 5 bases, and 12 bases lay between the germline ends. This CDR3 is built from 13 residues. Germline values: CDR1 SGHAT, CDR2 FQNNGV. The CDR3 here is CASSRAEWETQYF. Written as DNA, the CDR3 is TGTGCCAGCAGCAGGGCGGAATGGGAGACCCAGTACTTC.

The table lists this clone with a few counts. The J gene is TRBJ1-5, the V gene TRBV7-2; 7 bases line up with TRBD1. Looked up from germline, CDR1 is SGHTA and CDR2 is FQGNSA. After removal of 4 bases from V and 7 bases from J, the junction contained 7 bases not matched to a gene. The CDR3 has 14 amino acids. The CDR3 region is CASSWGDSGQPQHF. CDR3 DNA: TGTGCCAGCAGCTGGGGGGACAGTGGCCAGCCCCAGCATTTT.

This clone appeared a few times. This chain joins TRBV5-1 and TRBJ1-5, with unresolved D. The CDR3 extends over 15 amino acids. The V gene's germline CDR1 is SGHRS and CDR2 YFSETQ. Trimming took 0 bases from V and 1 from J, leaving 8 bases between them. The CDR3 DNA follows: TGCGCCAGCAGCTTGGTCCCCGGAAGCAATCAGCCCCAGCATTTT. It translates to CASSLVPGSNQPQHF. Full variable domain (missing parts from reference TRBV5-1 and TRBJ1-5): KAGVTQTPRYLIKTRGQQVTLSCSPISGHRSVSWYQQTPGQGLQFLFEYFSETQRNKGNFPGRFSGRQFSNSRSEMNVSTLELGDSALYLCASSLVPGSNQPQHFGDGTRLSIL.

This clone was observed a handful of times. The V gene is TRBV11-2, the J gene TRBJ2-7; D is perhaps TRBD2 (5 bases). V lost 4 bases and J 9 bases, leaving 13 bases between the germline ends. CDR1 is SGHAT and CDR2 is FQNNGV in the germline V gene. This CDR3 has 12 amino acids. This CDR3 reads CASSSGKEVQYF. The CDR3 bases are TGTGCCAGCAGCTCTGGAAAGGAGGTGCAGTACTTC.